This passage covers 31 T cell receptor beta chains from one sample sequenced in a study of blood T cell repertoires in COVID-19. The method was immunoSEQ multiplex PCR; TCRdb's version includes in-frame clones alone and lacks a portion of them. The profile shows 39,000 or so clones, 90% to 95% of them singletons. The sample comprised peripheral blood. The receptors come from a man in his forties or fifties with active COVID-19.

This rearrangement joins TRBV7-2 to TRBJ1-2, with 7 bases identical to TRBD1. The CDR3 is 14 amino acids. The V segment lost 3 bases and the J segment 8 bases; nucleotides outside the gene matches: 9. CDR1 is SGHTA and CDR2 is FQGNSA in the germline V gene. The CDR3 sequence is CASSFKGAAAGYTF. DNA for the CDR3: TGTGCCAGCAGCTTTAAGGGGGCGGCGGCCGGCTACACCTTC.

The CDR3 DNA is TGCGCCAGCAGCCCGGGACTAGCGGGAGGAGGCACCGGGGAGCTGTTTTTT. Its translation is CASSPGLAGGGTGELFF. The rearrangement joins TRBV5-1 to TRBJ2-2; 15 nucleotides line up with TRBD2. The CDR3 runs to 17 residues. Germline trimming cut 4 bases from V and 4 bases from J; bases unmatched to any gene: 5. CDR1 and CDR2 (germline): SGHRS, YFSETQ.

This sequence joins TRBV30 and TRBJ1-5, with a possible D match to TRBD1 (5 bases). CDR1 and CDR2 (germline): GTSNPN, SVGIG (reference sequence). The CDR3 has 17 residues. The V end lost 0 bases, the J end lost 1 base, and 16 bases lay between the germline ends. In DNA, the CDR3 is TGTGCCTGGAGTGTACGGGGGGGGATCCCCAGCAATCAGCCCCAGCATTTT. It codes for CAWSVRGGIPSNQPQHF.

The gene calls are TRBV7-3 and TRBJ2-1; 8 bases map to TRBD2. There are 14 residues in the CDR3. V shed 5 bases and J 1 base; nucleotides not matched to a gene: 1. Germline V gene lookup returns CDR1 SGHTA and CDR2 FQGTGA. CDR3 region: CASSRGGSYNEQFF. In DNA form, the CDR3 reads TGTGCCAGCAGCCGGGGGGGATCCTACAATGAGCAGTTCTTC. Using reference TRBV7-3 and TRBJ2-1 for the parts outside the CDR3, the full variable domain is GAGVSQTPSNKVTEKGKYVELRCDPISGHTALYWYRQSLGQGPEFLIYFQGTGAADDSGLPNDRFFAVRPEGSVSTLKIQRTERGDSAVYLCASSRGGSYNEQFFGPGTRLTVL.

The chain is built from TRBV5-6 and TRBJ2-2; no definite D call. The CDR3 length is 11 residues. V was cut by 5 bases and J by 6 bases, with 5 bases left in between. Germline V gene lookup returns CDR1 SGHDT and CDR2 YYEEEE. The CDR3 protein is CASRAAGELFF. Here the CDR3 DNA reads TGTGCCAGCAGAGCCGCCGGGGAGCTGTTTTTT.

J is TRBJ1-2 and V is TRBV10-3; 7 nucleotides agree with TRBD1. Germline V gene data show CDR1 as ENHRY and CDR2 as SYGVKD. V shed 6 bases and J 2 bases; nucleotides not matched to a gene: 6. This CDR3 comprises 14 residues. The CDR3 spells CAISLGGLNYGYTF. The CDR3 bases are TGTGCCATCAGCCTAGGGGGCCTAAACTATGGCTACACCTTC.

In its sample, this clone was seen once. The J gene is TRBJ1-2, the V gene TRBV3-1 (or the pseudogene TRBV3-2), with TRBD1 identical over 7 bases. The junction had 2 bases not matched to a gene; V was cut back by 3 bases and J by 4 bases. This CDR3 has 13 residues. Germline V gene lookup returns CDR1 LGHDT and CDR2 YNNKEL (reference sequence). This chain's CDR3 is CASSHRDSYGYTF. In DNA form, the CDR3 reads TGTGCCAGCAGCCATAGGGACAGCTATGGCTACACCTTC.

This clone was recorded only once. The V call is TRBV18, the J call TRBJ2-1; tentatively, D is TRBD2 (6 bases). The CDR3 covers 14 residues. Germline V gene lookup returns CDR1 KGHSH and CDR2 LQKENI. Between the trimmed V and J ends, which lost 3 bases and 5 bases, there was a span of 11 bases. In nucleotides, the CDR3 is TGTGCCAGCTCACCGGCCGGACTACACAATGAGCAGTTCTTC. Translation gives CASSPAGLHNEQFF.

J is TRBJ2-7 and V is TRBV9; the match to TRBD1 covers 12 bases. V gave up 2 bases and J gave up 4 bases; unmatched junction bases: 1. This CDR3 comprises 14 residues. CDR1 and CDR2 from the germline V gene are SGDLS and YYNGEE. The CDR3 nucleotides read TGTGCCAGCAGCGTGGGACAGGGGGCGTACGAGCAGTACTTC. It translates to CASSVGQGAYEQYF.

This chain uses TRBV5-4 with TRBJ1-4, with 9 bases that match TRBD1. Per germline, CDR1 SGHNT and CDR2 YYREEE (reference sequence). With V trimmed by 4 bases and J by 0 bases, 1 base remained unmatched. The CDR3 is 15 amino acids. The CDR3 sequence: CASSRQGATNEKLFF. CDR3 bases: TGTGCCAGCAGCCGACAGGGGGCAACTAATGAAAAACTGTTTTTT.

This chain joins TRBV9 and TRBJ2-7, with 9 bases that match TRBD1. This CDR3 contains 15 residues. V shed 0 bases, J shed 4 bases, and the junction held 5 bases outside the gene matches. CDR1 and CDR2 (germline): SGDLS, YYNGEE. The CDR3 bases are TGTGCCAGCAGCGTAGCTGGGACAGGGCTTTACGAGCAGTACTTC. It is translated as CASSVAGTGLYEQYF.

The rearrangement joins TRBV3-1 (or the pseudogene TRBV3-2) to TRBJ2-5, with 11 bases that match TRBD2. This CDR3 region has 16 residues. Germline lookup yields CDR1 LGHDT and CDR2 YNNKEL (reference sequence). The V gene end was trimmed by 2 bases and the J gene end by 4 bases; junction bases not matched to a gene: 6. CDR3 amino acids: CASSQTSGRGLETQYF. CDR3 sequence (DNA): TGTGCCAGCAGCCAAACTAGCGGGAGAGGATTAGAGACCCAGTACTTC.

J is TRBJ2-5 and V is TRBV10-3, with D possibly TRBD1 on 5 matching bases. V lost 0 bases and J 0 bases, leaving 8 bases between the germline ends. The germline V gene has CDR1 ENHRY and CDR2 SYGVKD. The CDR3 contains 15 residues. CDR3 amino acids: CAISESGLNQETQYF. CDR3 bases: TGTGCCATCAGTGAGTCGGGGCTGAACCAAGAGACCCAGTACTTC.

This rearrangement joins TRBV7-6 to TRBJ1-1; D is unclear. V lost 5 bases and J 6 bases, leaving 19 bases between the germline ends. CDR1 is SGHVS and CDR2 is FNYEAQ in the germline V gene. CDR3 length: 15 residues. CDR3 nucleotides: TGTGCCAGCAGCCTCGGGCCGGGCGGGGTCGCTGAAGCTTTCTTT. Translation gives CASSLGPGGVAEAFF.

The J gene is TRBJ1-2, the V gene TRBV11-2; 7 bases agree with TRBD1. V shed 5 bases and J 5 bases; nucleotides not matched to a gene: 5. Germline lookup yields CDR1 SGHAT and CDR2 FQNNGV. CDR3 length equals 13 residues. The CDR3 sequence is CASSPGTEYGYTF. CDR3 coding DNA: TGTGCCAGCAGCCCCGGGACAGAATATGGCTACACCTTC.

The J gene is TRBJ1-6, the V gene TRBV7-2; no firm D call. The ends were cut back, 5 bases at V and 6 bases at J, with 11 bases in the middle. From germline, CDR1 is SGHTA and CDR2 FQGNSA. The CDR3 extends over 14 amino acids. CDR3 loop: CASSPGVGNSPLHF. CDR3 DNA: TGTGCCAGCAGCCCCGGAGTTGGTAATTCACCCCTCCACTTT.

CDR3 bases: TGCGCCAGCAGAATTACAGGGGCTATAACCTACAATGAGCAGTTCTTC. The encoded protein is CASRITGAITYNEQFF. The chain uses TRBV5-1 and TRBJ2-1; 7 nucleotides line up with TRBD1. The J segment lost 2 bases and the V segment lost 5 bases, leaving 10 bases of the junction unmatched. Per germline, CDR1 SGHRS and CDR2 YFSETQ. This CDR3 region has 16 residues.

DNA of the CDR3: TGTGCCAGCAGCCCAGGAAGCTATGGCTACACCTTC. This translates into CASSPGSYGYTF. The chain couples TRBV12-3 or TRBV12-4 to TRBJ1-2, with unresolved D. The CDR3 has 12 residues. Trimming shortened V by 6 bases and J by 4 bases, and 9 bases separated the two germline ends.

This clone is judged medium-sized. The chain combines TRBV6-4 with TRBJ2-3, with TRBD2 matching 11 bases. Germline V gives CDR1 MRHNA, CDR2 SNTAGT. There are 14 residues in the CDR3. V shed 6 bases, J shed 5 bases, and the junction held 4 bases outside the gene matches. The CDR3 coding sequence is TGTGCCAGCAGCCTGGGGACTAGCGGAGATACGCAGTATTTT. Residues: CASSLGTSGDTQYF.

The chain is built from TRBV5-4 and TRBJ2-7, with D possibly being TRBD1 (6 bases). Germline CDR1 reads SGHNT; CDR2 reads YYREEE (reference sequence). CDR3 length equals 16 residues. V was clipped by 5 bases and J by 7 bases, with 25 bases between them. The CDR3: CASSTIKSTGSTEQYF. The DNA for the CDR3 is TGTGCCAGCAGTACCATAAAAAGCACAGGGTCTACGGAGCAGTACTTC.

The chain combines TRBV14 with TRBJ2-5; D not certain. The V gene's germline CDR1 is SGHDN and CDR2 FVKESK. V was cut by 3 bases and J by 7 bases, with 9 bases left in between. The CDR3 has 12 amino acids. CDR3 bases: TGTGCCAGCAGCCATTCCCCAGGGACCCAGTACTTC. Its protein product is CASSHSPGTQYF.

CDR3 protein: CASSEEPLAGPKDTQYF. In DNA form, the CDR3 reads TGTGCCAGCAGCGAAGAGCCTCTAGCGGGGCCAAAGGATACGCAGTATTTT. The V and J genes are TRBV21-1 and TRBJ2-3; TRBD2, as called in the table, went unchecked against the DNA. TRBV21-1 is assigned pseudogene status. The CDR3 sequence is 17 residues long.

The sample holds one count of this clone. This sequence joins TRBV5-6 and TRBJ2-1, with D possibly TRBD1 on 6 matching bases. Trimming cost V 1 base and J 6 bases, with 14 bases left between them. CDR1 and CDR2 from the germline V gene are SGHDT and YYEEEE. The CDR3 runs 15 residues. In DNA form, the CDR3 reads TGTGCCAGCAGCTTGTTCAGGGGTAGGGGCAATGAGCAGTTCTTC. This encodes CASSLFRGRGNEQFF. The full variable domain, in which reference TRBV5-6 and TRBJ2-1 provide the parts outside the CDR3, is DAGVTQSPTHLIKTRGQQVTLRCSPKSGHDTVSWYQQALGQGPQFIFQYYEEEERQRGNFPDRFSGHQFPNYSSELNVNALLLGDSALYLCASSLFRGRGNEQFFGPGTRLTVL.

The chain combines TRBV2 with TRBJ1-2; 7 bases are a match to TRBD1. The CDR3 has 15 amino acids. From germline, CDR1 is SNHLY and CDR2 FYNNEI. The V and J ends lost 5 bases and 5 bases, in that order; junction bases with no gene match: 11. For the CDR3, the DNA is TGTGCCAGCAGTCCCCTCTGGGACAGCTTGTATGGCTACACCTTC. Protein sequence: CASSPLWDSLYGYTF.

The CDR3 sequence: CASSPDWFGTQYF. The CDR3 DNA reads TGTGCCAGCAGCCCCGACTGGTTCGGGACCCAGTACTTC. This chain links TRBV3-1 (or the pseudogene TRBV3-2) with TRBJ2-5; D uncertain. In germline, CDR1 is LGHDT, CDR2 YNNKEL (reference sequence). The V end was cut by 4 bases, the J end by 7 bases, with 13 bases between. The CDR3 is 13 residues long.

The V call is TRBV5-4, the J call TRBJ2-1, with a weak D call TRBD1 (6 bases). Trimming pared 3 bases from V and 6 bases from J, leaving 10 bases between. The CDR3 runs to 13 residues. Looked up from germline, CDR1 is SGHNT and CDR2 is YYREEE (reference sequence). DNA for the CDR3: TGTGCCAGCAGCTCCACAGGGCTCAATGAGCAGTTCTTC. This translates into CASSSTGLNEQFF.

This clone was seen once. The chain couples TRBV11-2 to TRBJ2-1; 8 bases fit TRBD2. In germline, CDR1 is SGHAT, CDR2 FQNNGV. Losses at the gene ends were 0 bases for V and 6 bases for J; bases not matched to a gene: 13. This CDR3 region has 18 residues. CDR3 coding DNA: TGTGCCAGCAGCTTAGAGTGGGGTGCCGCCGGGACTAGCAATGAGCAGTTCTTC. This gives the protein CASSLEWGAAGTSNEQFF. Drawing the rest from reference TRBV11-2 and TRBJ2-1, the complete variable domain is EAGVAQSPRYKIIEKRQSVAFWCNPISGHATLYWYQQILGQGPKLLIQFQNNGVVDDSQLPKDRFSAERLKGVDSTLKIQPAKLEDSAVYLCASSLEWGAAGTSNEQFFGPGTRLTVL.

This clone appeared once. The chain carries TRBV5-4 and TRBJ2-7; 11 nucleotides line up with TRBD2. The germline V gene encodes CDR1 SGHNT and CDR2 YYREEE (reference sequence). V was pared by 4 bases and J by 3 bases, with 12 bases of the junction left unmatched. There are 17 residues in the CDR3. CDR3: CASSLSGLAGGLYEQYF. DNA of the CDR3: TGTGCCAGCAGCCTGAGCGGGCTAGCGGGAGGCCTCTACGAGCAGTACTTC.

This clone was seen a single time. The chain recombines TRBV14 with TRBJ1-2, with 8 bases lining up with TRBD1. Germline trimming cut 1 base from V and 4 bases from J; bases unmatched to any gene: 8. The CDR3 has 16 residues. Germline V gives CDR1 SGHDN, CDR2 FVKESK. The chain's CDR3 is CASSQVWAGGVYGYTF. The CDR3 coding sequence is TGTGCCAGCAGCCAAGTATGGGCAGGGGGCGTCTATGGCTACACCTTC.

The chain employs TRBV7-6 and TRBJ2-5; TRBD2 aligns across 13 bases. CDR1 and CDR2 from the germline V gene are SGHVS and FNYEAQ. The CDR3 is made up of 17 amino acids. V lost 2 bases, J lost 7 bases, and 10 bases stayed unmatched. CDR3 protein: CASSLIGGTSGKVTQYF. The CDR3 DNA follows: TGTGCCAGCAGCTTAATCGGCGGGACTAGCGGGAAGGTGACCCAGTACTTC.

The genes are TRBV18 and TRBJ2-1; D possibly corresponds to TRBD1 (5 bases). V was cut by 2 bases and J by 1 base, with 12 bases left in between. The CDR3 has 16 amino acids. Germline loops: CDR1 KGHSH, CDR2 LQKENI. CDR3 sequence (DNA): TGTGCCAGCTCACCAGGTCGGCAGGGATCCTACAATGAGCAGTTCTTC. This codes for CASSPGRQGSYNEQFF.